A single sample is the source of the 9 T cell receptor beta chains below, sequenced in a study of Graves' ophthalmopathy and Graves' hyperthyroidism. For repertoire sequencing, the TCR beta CDR3 regions were amplified from RNA transcripts. Investigators did first-round RT-PCR with HTBI primers, then second-round multiplex PCR. TCRdb re-called the multiplex PCR reads with MiXCR, one entry per CDR3 protein. The table lists over a million distinct CDR3 sequences, 35% to 40% of them singletons, with roughly 10% in the top ten. Sequencing used peripheral blood or thyroid tissue (not recorded which). The receptors come from an adult man with Graves' hyperthyroidism.

The chain couples TRBV12-3 or TRBV12-4 to TRBJ1-4; unclear D gene. Trimming took 5 bases from V and 5 from J, leaving 15 bases between them. The CDR3 covers 15 residues. In nucleotides, the CDR3 is TGTGCCAGCAGTCGCGACGGTAGGCAGAATGAAAAACTGTTTTTT. It translates to CASSRDGRQNEKLFF.

V and J are TRBV25-1 and TRBJ2-5; maybe TRBD1 (6 bases). Trimming took 8 bases from V and 7 from J, leaving 17 bases between them. Germline V CDR1 and CDR2: MGHDK, SYGVNS. This CDR3 is built from 13 residues. DNA for the CDR3: TGTGCCAGCCCCCGGGCAGGGGAACGGACCCAGTACTTC. It codes for CASPRAGERTQYF.

The chain combines TRBV9 with TRBJ1-5, with a tentative D call TRBD1 (5 bases). CDR1 SGDLS and CDR2 YYNGEE come from the germline V gene. V lost 0 bases to trimming and J lost 2 bases, with 9 bases between them. The CDR3 is 15 amino acids. The CDR3: CASSVETARNQPQHF. CDR3 coding DNA: TGTGCCAGCAGCGTAGAGACAGCCCGCAATCAGCCCCAGCATTTT.

Ten or more counts support this clonotype. The V gene is TRBV24-1, the J gene TRBJ1-1; possibly TRBD1 for D (5 bases). Trimming pared 10 bases from V and 4 bases from J, leaving 12 bases between. The CDR3 consists of 12 residues. Germline lookup yields CDR1 KGHDR and CDR2 SFDVKD. The CDR3 is CATRGSGTEAFF. CDR3 coding DNA: TGTGCCACGCGGGGGTCCGGCACTGAAGCTTTCTTT.

The gene calls are TRBV10-3 and TRBJ2-5, with TRBD1 matching over 7 bases. V lost 7 bases and J lost 4; bases outside the gene matches: 9. Germline assignment: CDR1 ENHRY and CDR2 SYGVKD. The CDR3 sequence is 14 residues long. The chain's CDR3 is CAINTGAGGETQYF. In nucleotides, the CDR3 is TGTGCCATCAATACAGGGGCGGGTGGAGAGACCCAGTACTTC.

As for this clonotype: At one end the junction does not follow the germline gene, possibly because of a read error. The CDR3 reads CAVSLDSPLHF. In nucleotides, the CDR3 is TGTGCCGTCAGTCTAGATTCACCCCTCCACTTT. The chain uses TRBV10-3 and TRBJ1-6; D remains unclear. The CDR3 contains 11 residues. Germline CDR1 ENHRY, CDR2 SYGVKD.

This clonotype was seen a handful of times. This rearrangement joins TRBV6-5 to TRBJ2-7; possibly TRBD1 for D (5 bases). CDR1 and CDR2 (germline): MNHEY, SVGAGI. Trimming removed 2 bases at V and 5 bases at J, with 22 bases between. The CDR3 sequence is 17 residues long. This CDR3 reads CASSYGVVAGNPDEQYF. In DNA, the CDR3 is TGTGCCAGCAGTTACGGGGTGGTGGCAGGGAATCCAGACGAGCAGTACTTC.

In regard to this clonotype: A single base separates this from a much larger clone, so it may be a read error. The CDR3 end shows no conserved phenylalanine or tryptophan, and so a read error is likely. The CDR3 reads CASSANPASGSYEQYL. DNA of the CDR3: TGTGCCAGCAGCGCAAACCCGGCTAGCGGGAGCTACGAGCAGTACCTC. The gene calls are TRBV11-1 and TRBJ2-7, with 10 bases fitting TRBD2. J gave up 3 bases and V 5 bases, and 10 bases lay outside the gene matches. This CDR3 comprises 16 residues. CDR1 and CDR2 from the germline V gene are SGHAT and FQDESV (reference sequence).

This clonotype was seen ten or more times. This chain uses TRBV20-1 with TRBJ2-6; D is uncertain. Germline V CDR1 and CDR2: DFQATT, SNEGSKA (reference sequence). V gave up 1 base and J gave up 0 bases, with 4 bases separating them. The CDR3 is made up of 14 amino acids. CDR3 amino acids: CSARAGSGANVLTF. The CDR3 DNA sequence: TGCAGTGCTAGAGCGGGCTCTGGGGCCAACGTCCTGACTTTC.